This TCR beta chain appears in the sequencing data of a study of CD8 T cells in ankylosing spondylitis. Study outcomes and limitations: A CD8+ phenotype characterized the disease-linked clones, which were relatively rare in peripheral blood. Reportedly, matched ankylosing spondylitis synovial fluid was significantly enriched for disease-linked clones.

This clonotype occurred many times. Its antigen is unidentified. This CDR3 contains 13 residues. Germline values: CDR1 DFQATT, CDR2 SNEGSKA (reference sequence). V shed 7 bases and J 2 bases; nucleotides not matched to a gene: 7. Researchers built TCR beta libraries using quantitative 5'-RACE with molecular barcodes. TCRdb reprocessed the 5' RACE reads via MiXCR and lists one record per CDR3 protein. The data contain about 240,000 distinct CDR3 sequences, about 10% of them singletons. Sequencing was performed on blood, either unsorted or a sorted T cell fraction (not recorded which). The sequence was obtained from a male donor with ankylosing spondylitis or in good health (not recorded which). This chain joins TRBV20-1 and TRBJ1-1, with 7 bases fitting TRBD1. Written as DNA, the CDR3 is TGCAGTGTTCGACAGGGAGGAAACACTGAAGCTTTCTTT. This encodes CSVRQGGNTEAFF.